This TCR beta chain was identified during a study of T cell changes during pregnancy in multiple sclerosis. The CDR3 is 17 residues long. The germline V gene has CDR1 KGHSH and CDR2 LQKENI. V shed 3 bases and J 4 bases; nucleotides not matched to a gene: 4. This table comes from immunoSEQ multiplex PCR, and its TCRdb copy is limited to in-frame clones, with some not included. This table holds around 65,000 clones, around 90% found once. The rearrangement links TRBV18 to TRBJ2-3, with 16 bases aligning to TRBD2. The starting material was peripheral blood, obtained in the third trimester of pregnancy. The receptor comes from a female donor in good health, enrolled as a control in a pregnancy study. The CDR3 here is CASSPPGLAGGPDTQYF. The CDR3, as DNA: TGTGCCAGCTCACCCCCGGGACTAGCGGGGGGGCCAGATACGCAGTATTTT.